This T cell receptor (beta chain) was sequenced for a study of T-cell reconstitution after alpha-beta-depleted transplantation in children. Construction of the TCRbeta library involved unique molecular identifiers. TCRdb re-called the PCR reads through MiXCR, storing one row per CDR3 protein. The repertoire consists of 300,000 or so distinct CDR3 sequences, with nearly 10% occurring once and the leading ten covering 10%. Between the trimmed V and J ends, which lost 5 bases and 5 bases, there was a span of 10 bases. The CDR3 length is 13 residues. Germline V lookup: CDR1 SGHTA, CDR2 FQGNSA. Sequences were derived from PBMCs from the stem cell graft donor, sampled from the stem cell graft. The chain has TRBV7-2 and TRBJ2-1; D gene uncertain. This TCR was sampled from a human donor who donated a stem cell graft to a child with SCID. CDR3 sequence (DNA): TGTGCCAGCAGCCCATACGGCCACAATGAGCAGTTCTTC. Amino acids: CASSPYGHNEQFF.